Below, 3 T cell receptor beta chains from the same sample are listed, as sequenced in a study of blood T cell repertoires in COVID-19. Clones were sequenced by immunoSEQ multiplex PCR, and TCRdb holds only the in-frame ones, with some missing. The sample has 200,000 to 250,000 clones; 65% to 85% are singletons. Input material: peripheral blood. The receptors derive from a human donor in a cohort sampled during active COVID-19.

The chain combines TRBV6-5 with TRBJ2-7; TRBD2 is a possible D gene (6 bases). This CDR3 is 14 amino acids long. Trimming stripped 7 bases from V and 4 bases from J, with 17 bases between. Germline lookup yields CDR1 MNHEY and CDR2 SVGAGI. The CDR3, as DNA: TGTGCCAGCACTCCTTCCCGCCGGGGGTACGAGCAGTACTTC. Translating it yields CASTPSRRGYEQYF.

This rearrangement joins TRBV6-5 to TRBJ1-5; D may be TRBD1 (5 bases). V lost 3 bases and J lost 5, with 11 bases in between. CDR3 size: 14 residues. Germline lookup yields CDR1 MNHEY and CDR2 SVGAGI. The CDR3 reads CASSYGGWDQPQHF. The CDR3 DNA reads TGTGCCAGCAGTTATGGGGGGTGGGATCAGCCCCAGCATTTT.

This chain joins TRBV5-1 and TRBJ2-1; 11 bases fit TRBD2. The trim removed 0 bases at V and 6 bases at J, leaving 2 bases unmatched. The CDR3 totals 15 residues. Germline V gene lookup returns CDR1 SGHRS and CDR2 YFSETQ. The CDR3 spells CASSLGSGRANEQFF. The CDR3, as DNA: TGCGCCAGCAGCTTGGGTAGCGGGAGGGCCAATGAGCAGTTCTTC.